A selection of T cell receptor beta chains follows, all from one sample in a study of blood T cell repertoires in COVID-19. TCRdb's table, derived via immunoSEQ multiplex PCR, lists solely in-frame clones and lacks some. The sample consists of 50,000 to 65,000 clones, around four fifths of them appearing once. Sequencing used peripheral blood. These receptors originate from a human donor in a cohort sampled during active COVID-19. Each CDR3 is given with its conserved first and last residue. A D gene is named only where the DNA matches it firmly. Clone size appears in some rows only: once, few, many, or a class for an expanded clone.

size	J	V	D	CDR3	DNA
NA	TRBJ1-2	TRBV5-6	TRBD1	CASSRDSSYGYTF	TGTGCCAGCAGCCGGGACAGCAGCTATGGCTACACCTTC
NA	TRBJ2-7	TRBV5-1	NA	CASSLSDSYYEQYF	TGCGCCAGCAGCTTGTCGGACAGCTACTACGAGCAGTACTTC
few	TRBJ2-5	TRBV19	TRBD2	CASRGTGAGGGETQYF	TGTGCCAGTAGAGGGACCGGAGCGGGAGGGGGAGAGACCCAGTACTTC
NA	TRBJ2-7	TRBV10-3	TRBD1	CAISDSDRGAYEQYF	TGTGCCATCAGTGACTCCGACAGGGGAGCCTACGAGCAGTACTTC
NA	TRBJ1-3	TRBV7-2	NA	CASRGQGKMSGNTIYF	TGTGCCAGCAGAGGGCAGGGAAAAATGTCTGGAAACACCATATATTTT
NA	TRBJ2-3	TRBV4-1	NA	CASSQAVQETLTDTQYF	TGCGCCAGCAGCCAAGCAGTACAGGAGACACTCACAGATACGCAGTATTTT
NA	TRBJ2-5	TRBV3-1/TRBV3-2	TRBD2	CASSQDRASGRGETQYF	TGTGCCAGCAGCCAAGATCGGGCTAGCGGGAGGGGGGAGACCCAGTACTTC
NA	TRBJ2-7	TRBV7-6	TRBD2	CASSRRVAGAIREQYF	TGTGCCAGCAGCCGGCGAGTAGCGGGAGCAATACGGGAGCAGTACTTC
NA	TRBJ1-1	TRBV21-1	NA	CASSKGGTGANTEAFF	TGTGCCAGCAGCAAAGGGGGTACAGGGGCGAACACTGAAGCTTTCTTT
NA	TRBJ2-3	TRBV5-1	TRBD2	CASSSLAGGSDTQYF	TGCGCCAGCAGCTCTCTAGCGGGAGGCTCAGATACGCAGTATTTT
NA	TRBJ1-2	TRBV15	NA	CATSARQGALYGYTF	TGTGCCACCAGCGCCCGTCAAGGGGCTCTCTATGGCTACACCTTC
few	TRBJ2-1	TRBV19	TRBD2	CASSPLTSGRNEQFF	TGTGCCAGTAGCCCATTGACTAGCGGGCGCAATGAGCAGTTCTTC
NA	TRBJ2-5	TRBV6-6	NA	CASSPYTEETQYF	TGTGCCAGCAGCCCCTATACCGAAGAGACCCAGTACTTC
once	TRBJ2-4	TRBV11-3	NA	CASISADRAKNIQYF	TGTGCCAGCATCAGCGCTGATCGCGCCAAAAACATTCAGTACTTC
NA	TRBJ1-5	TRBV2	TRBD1	CASSVTGGEGPQHF	TGTGCCAGCAGCGTTACAGGGGGCGAGGGGCCCCAGCATTTT
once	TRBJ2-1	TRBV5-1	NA	CASSSDQGMSYNEQFF	TGCGCCAGCAGCTCAGACCAGGGGATGTCCTACAATGAGCAGTTCTTC
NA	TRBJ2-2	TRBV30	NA	CAWSGRLDSGELFF	TGTGCCTGGAGTGGTAGGCTCGACTCCGGGGAGCTGTTTTTT
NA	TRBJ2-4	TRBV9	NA	CASSTRGYAKNIQYF	TGTGCCAGCTCTACCAGGGGCTATGCCAAAAACATTCAGTACTTC
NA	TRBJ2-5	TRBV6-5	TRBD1	CASSAGTGQETQYF	TGTGCCAGCAGCGCCGGGACAGGGCAAGAGACCCAGTACTTC
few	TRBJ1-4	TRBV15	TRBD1	CATSGDRSKDREKLFF	TGTGCCACCAGCGGGGACAGGTCCAAGGATCGTGAAAAACTGTTTTTT
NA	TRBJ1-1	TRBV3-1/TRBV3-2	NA	CASSQGQFRGGTEAFF	TGTGCCAGCAGCCAAGGTCAGTTTCGTGGAGGCACTGAAGCTTTCTTT
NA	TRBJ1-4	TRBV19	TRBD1	CASSSRQGAEEKLFF	TGTGCCAGTAGTTCTCGACAGGGGGCGGAAGAAAAACTGTTTTTT
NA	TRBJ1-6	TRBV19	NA	CASSIVGGSSSYNSPLHF	TGTGCCAGTAGTATTGTGGGGGGGTCGAGCTCCTATAATTCACCCCTCCACTTT
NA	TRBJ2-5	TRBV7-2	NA	CASSRTAQETQYF	TGTGCCAGCAGCCGGACTGCTCAAGAGACCCAGTACTTC
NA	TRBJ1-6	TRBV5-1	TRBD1	CASSIRTGGQNSPLHF	TGCGCCAGCAGCATACGGACAGGGGGTCAAAATTCACCCCTCCACTTT
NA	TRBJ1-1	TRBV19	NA	CASSIDHGVGNTEAFF	TGTGCCAGTAGTATAGATCACGGGGTCGGGAACACTGAAGCTTTCTTT
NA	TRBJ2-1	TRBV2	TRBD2	CASSVLAEYNEQFF	TGTGCCAGCAGTGTTCTAGCGGAATATAATGAGCAGTTCTTC
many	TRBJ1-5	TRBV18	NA	CASSPTGWSNQPQHF	TGTGCCAGCTCACCTACAGGGTGGAGCAATCAGCCCCAGCATTTT
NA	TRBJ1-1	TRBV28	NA	CASSLRGAVEAFF	TGTGCCAGCAGTTTGCGGGGGGCGGTTGAAGCTTTCTTT
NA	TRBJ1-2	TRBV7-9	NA	CASSLVGRDYGYTF	TGTGCCAGCAGCTTAGTAGGGAGAGACTATGGCTACACCTTC
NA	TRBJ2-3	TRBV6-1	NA	CASSEAPELTQYF	TGTGCCAGCAGTGAAGCGCCGGAGCTAACGCAGTATTTT
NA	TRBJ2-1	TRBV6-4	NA	CASSDTPGRDEQFF	TGTGCCAGCAGCGACACCCCCGGCCGGGATGAGCAGTTCTTC
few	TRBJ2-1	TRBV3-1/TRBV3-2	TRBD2	CASSQTSGSHEQFF	TGTGCCAGCAGCCAGACTAGCGGGAGCCATGAGCAGTTCTTC
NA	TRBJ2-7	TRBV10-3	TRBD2	CAISEGGSSYEQYF	TGTGCCATCAGTGAAGGCGGGAGCTCCTACGAGCAGTACTTC
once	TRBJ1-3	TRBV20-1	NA	CSASWHSGNTIYF	TGCAGTGCTAGTTGGCACTCTGGAAACACCATATATTTT
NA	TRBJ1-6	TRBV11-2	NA	CASSLRASGSPLHF	TGTGCCAGCAGCTTAAGAGCATCGGGATCACCCCTCCACTTT
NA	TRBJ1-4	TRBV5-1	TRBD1	CASSTGGGEKLFF	TGCGCCAGCAGCACAGGGGGTGGCGAAAAACTGTTTTTT
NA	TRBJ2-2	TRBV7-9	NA	CASSLGALRSGELFF	TGTGCCAGCAGCTTAGGGGCTCTGAGATCCGGGGAGCTGTTTTTT
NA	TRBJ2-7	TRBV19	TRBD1	CASSIIEGTGGHEQYF	TGTGCCAGTAGTATAATCGAAGGGACAGGGGGCCACGAGCAGTACTTC
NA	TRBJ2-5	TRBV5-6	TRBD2	CASSPGTSRVGDQYF	TGTGCCAGCAGCCCCGGGACTAGCAGGGTCGGAGACCAGTACTTC
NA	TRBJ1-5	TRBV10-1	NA	CASSGQENQPQHF	TGCGCCAGCAGTGGACAGGAAAATCAGCCCCAGCATTTT
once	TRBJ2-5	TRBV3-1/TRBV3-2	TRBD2	CASSVRGGRETQYF	TGTGCCAGCAGCGTTCGGGGGGGCCGAGAGACCCAGTACTTC
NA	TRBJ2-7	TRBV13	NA	CASSFVRDEQYF	TGTGCCAGCAGCTTCGTCAGGGACGAGCAGTACTTC
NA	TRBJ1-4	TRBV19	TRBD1	CASSRTGDSEKLFF	TGTGCCAGTAGCCGGACAGGGGATTCTGAAAAACTGTTTTTT
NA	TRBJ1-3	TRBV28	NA	CASSFYAQQFSGNTIYF	TGTGCCAGCAGTTTTTATGCACAGCAATTCTCTGGAAACACCATATATTTT
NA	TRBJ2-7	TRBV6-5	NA	CASRRWRFYEQYF	TGTGCCAGCCGCCGGTGGCGGTTCTACGAGCAGTACTTC
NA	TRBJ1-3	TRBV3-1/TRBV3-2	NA	CASSQIGGSGNTIYF	TGTGCCAGCAGCCAAATTGGGGGGTCTGGAAACACCATATATTTT
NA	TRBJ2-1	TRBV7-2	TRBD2	CASSPGLAGEQFF	TGTGCCAGCAGTCCGGGACTAGCGGGAGAGCAGTTCTTC
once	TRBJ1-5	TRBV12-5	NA	CASGSLDFYNQPQHF	TGTGCTAGTGGTTCCCTTGACTTCTACAATCAGCCCCAGCATTTT
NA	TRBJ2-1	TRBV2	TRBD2	CASSTLAGSYNEQFF	TGTGCCAGCAGTACCCTAGCGGGCTCCTACAATGAGCAGTTCTTC
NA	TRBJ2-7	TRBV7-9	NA	CASSRWGESYEQYF	TGTGCCAGCAGCCGCTGGGGGGAGTCCTACGAGCAGTACTTC
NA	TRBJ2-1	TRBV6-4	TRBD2	CASSDSGTSGYNEQFF	TGTGCCAGCAGTGACTCCGGGACTAGCGGATACAATGAGCAGTTCTTC
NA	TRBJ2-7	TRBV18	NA	CASSPGLQGSYEQYF	TGTGCCAGCTCACCGGGACTCCAAGGTTCCTACGAGCAGTACTTC
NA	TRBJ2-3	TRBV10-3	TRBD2	CAISEGTSGGLTDTQYF	TGTGCCATCAGTGAAGGGACTAGCGGGGGCCTAACAGATACGCAGTATTTT
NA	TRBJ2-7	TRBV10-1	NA	CASSESRTVTYEQYF	TGCGCCAGCAGTGAGTCAAGGACAGTAACGTACGAGCAGTACTTC
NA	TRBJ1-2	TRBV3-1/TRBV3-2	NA	CASSQGAGRQNYGYTF	TGTGCCAGCAGCCAAGGGGCCGGGAGGCAGAACTATGGCTACACCTTC
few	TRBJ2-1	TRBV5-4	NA	CASSPGSSYNEQFF	TGTGCCAGCAGCCCCGGGAGCTCCTACAATGAGCAGTTCTTC
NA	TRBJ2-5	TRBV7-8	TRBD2	CASSPNRVGLAGAQQETQYF	TGTGCCAGCAGCCCGAACCGGGTGGGACTAGCGGGGGCCCAACAAGAGACCCAGTACTTC
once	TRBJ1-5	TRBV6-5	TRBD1	CASSTGTGVSHF	TGTGCCAGCAGTACCGGGACAGGGGTATCACATTTT